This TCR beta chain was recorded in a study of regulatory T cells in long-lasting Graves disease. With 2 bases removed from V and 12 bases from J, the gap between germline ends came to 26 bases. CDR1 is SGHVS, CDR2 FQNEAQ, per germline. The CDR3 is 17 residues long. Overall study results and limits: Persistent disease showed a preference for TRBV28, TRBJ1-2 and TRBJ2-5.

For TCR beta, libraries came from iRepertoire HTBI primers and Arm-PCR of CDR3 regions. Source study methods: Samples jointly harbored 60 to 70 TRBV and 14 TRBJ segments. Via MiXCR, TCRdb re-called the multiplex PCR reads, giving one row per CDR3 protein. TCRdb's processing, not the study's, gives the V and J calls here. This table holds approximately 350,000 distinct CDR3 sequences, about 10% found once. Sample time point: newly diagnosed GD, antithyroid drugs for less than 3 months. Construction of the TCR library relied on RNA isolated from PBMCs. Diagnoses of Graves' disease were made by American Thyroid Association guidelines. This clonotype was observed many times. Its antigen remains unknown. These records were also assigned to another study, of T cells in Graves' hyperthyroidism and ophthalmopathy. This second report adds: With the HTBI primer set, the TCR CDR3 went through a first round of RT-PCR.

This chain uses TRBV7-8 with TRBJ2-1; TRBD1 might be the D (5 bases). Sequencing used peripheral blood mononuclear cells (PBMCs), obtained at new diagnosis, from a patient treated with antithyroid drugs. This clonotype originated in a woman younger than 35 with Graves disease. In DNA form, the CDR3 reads TGTGCCAGCAGCTTACCAACGACAGCGCACGGTGGGCGATGGCAGTTCTTC. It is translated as CASSLPTTAHGGRWQFF.